This T cell receptor beta chain is drawn from a study of beta chain features in type 1 diabetes. Notes on the study in general: A potential PCR bias toward shorter templates would be equal in patient and control samples.

The entirety of the isolated RNA underwent reverse transcription, so expressed TCRB transcripts were sequenced. Only in-frame clones appear in the TCRdb table, and some are missing; sequencing was by immunoSEQ multiplex PCR. Of 130,000 to 150,000 clones listed, under 60% are singletons. Remarks on this clone: The antigen is not known.

Input material: Tregs from blood. This TCR was sampled from a man aged 18 to 30 in good health.

CDR3 residues: CASSPRMPGTDTQYF. The CDR3 DNA follows: TGTGCCAGCAGCCCCAGGATGCCTGGCACAGATACGCAGTATTTT. The J gene is TRBJ2-3, the V gene TRBV28; unclear D gene. The length of the CDR3 is 15 residues. CDR1 is MDHEN and CDR2 is SYDVKM in the germline V gene. V was shortened by 6 bases and J by 1 base, with 14 bases between the two germline ends.